This entry describes one T cell receptor beta chain. Its antigen is undetermined. The entry originates in a study of T cell responses to AZD1222 COVID-19 vaccine. Findings of the study overall: The donor cohort was predominantly white British with a female majority, and clonal diversity may have been underestimated. Targets within unmutated variant regions were reportedly found for nearly half of spike-specific TCRs. No day 14 peak samples; only post-peak repertoires were characterized.

Only in-frame clones appear in the TCRdb table, and some are missing; sequencing was by immunoSEQ multiplex PCR. This table holds 55,000 to 75,000 clones, about 85% found once. The CDR3 covers 15 residues. The V and J ends lost 0 bases and 2 bases respectively, with 10 bases between them. From germline, CDR1 is ENHRY and CDR2 SYGVKD. The clonotype originates from an adult in good health. The V gene is TRBV10-3, the J gene TRBJ1-2; D remains ambiguous. This specimen consisted of peripheral blood, obtained on day 0 of AZD1222 vaccination. CDR3 region: CAISESISGNYGYTF. DNA of the CDR3: TGTGCCATCAGTGAGTCGATATCCGGGAACTATGGCTACACCTTC.